This T cell receptor (beta chain) came from a study of cytomegalovirus exposure and HLA in healthy donors. Findings of the study overall: Researchers counted 164 TCR beta chains as cytomegalovirus-associated. Productive status was seen about 90% or about 30% of the time for most TCR beta V segments in an earlier analysis.

Comment on this clone: Its matching antigen is unknown.

PCR primers comprised 60 Vbeta and 13 Jbeta primers. The table came from immunoSEQ multiplex PCR; TCRdb's copy has only in-frame clones and leaves some out. This table has 140,000 or so clones, 75% to 90% appearing once. The receptor comes from a woman aged 25 to 45 in good health and CMV-seronegative. Sequenced material: PBMCs.

This chain's CDR3 is CASSRQVNQPQHF. The CDR3 coding sequence is TGTGCCAGCTCGAGACAGGTGAATCAGCCCCAGCATTTT. V usage is TRBV6-5 and J usage is TRBJ1-5; weak D call: TRBD1 (6 bases). Trimming took off 8 bases at V and 4 bases at J, with 12 bases between the two ends. Germline CDR1 MNHEY, CDR2 SVGAGI. This CDR3 contains 13 residues.